This T cell receptor (beta chain) appears in the sequencing data of a study of T cells after yellow fever vaccination. Study observations and caveats: Weaker, the secondary response had a peak occurring faster, on day 5 versus 15. Within FACS-sorted repertoires, abundant clonotypes contaminating from the bulk population could be present.

Comments on this clonotype: Its antigen remains unknown.

MiXCR, run by TCRdb on the 5' RACE reads, gives a single entry per CDR3 protein. The data contain a few hundred thousand distinct CDR3 sequences, about 17% of them seen just once; the ten biggest clones take up 18%. This CDR3 has 13 amino acids. With 3 bases clipped from V and 5 bases from J, the junction kept 3 bases outside the gene matches. This chain uses TRBV12-3 or TRBV12-4 with TRBJ1-1; TRBD1 matches 7 bases. This specimen was PBMCs, taken before the yellow fever booster vaccination. This clonotype was obtained from a man between 18 and 29 years old who received the YFV17D yellow fever vaccine. The CDR3 sequence is CASSFAGGTEAFF. The CDR3 DNA reads TGTGCCAGCAGTTTCGCAGGGGGGACTGAAGCTTTCTTT.